Detailed here is one T cell receptor (beta chain). Generated by immunoSEQ multiplex PCR, the TCRdb table keeps only in-frame clones and is missing some. The sample contains tens of thousands of clones, 65% to 80% of which appear only once. There are 15 residues in the CDR3. Trimming removed 5 bases at V and 9 bases at J, with 17 bases between. Looked up from germline, CDR1 is SGHVS and CDR2 is FNYEAQ. The record originates from a study of blood T cell repertoires in COVID-19. Study details: From T cells, B-cell-depleted T cells, or PBMCs came the material, which was cDNA or gDNA.

Sequences were obtained from peripheral blood. This sequence was found in a woman of 80 years or more with active or convalescent COVID-19. The V gene is TRBV7-6, the J gene TRBJ1-6, with a weak D call TRBD1 (6 bases). The CDR3 bases are TGTGCCAGCAGCAACCCGACAGGATTTGGTTCACCCCTCCACTTT. Protein product: CASSNPTGFGSPLHF.